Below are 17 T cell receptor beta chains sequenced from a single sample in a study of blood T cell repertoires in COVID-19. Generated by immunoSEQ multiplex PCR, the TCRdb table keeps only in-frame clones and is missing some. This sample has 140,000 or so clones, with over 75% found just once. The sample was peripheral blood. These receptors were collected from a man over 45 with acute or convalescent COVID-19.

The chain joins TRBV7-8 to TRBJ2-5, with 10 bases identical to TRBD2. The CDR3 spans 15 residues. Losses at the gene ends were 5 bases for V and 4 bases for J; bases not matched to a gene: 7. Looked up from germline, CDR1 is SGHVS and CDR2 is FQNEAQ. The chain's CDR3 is CASSPVGLAVETQYF. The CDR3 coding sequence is TGTGCCAGCAGCCCTGTTGGACTAGCGGTAGAGACCCAGTACTTC.

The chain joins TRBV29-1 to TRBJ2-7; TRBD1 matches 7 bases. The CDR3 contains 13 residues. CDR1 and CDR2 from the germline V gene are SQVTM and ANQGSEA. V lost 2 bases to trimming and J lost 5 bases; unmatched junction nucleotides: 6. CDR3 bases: TGCAGCGTTGAACCGACAGGGATCGACGAGCAGTACTTC. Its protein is CSVEPTGIDEQYF.

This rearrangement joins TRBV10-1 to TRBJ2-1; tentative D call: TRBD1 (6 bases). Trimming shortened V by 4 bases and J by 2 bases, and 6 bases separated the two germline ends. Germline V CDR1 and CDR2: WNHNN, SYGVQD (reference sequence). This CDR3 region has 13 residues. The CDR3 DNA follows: TGCGCCAGCAGTGGGGACACCTACAATGAGCAGTTCTTC. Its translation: CASSGDTYNEQFF.

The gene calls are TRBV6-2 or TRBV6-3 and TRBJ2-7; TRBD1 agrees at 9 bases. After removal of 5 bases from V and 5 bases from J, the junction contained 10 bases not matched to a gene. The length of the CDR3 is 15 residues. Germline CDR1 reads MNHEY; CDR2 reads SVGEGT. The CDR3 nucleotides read TGTGCCAGCAGTCGGCCGGGACAGGGCTTCAACGAGCAGTACTTC. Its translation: CASSRPGQGFNEQYF.

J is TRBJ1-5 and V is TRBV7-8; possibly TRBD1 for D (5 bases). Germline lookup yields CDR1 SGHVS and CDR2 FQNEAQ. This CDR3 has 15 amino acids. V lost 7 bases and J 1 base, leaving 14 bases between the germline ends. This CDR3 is CASTRMGRSNQPQHF. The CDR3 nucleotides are TGTGCCAGCACCCGAATGGGGCGGAGCAATCAGCCCCAGCATTTT.

The CDR3 DNA sequence: TGTGCCAGCAGCCTAAAATCAGGGACAGGGGGCTTCGATACGCAGTATTTT. Encoded protein: CASSLKSGTGGFDTQYF. This rearrangement joins TRBV3-1 (or the pseudogene TRBV3-2) to TRBJ2-3; 12 positions match TRBD1. V was pared by 4 bases and J by 6 bases, with 11 bases of the junction left unmatched. CDR1 is LGHDT and CDR2 is YNNKEL in the germline V gene (reference sequence). There are 17 residues in the CDR3.

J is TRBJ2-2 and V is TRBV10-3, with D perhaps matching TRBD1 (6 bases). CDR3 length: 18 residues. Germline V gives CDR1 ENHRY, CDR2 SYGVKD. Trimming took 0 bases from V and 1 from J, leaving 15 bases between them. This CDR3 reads CAISESKGQIGNTGELFF. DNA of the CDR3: TGTGCCATCAGTGAGTCGAAGGGACAAATAGGGAACACCGGGGAGCTGTTTTTT.

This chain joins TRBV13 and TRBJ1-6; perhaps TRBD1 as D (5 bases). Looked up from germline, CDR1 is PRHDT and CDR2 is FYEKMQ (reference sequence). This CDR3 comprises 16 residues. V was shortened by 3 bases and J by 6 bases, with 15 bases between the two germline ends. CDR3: CASSFGRRGTNSPLHF. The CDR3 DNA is TGTGCCAGCAGCTTTGGGCGGCGGGGCACTAATTCACCCCTCCACTTT.

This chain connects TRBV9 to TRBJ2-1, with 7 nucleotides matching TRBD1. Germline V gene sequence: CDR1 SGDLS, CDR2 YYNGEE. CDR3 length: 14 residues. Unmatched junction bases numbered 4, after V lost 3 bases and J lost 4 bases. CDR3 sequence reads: CASSAGGPYNEQFF. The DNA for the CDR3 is TGTGCCAGCAGCGCAGGGGGACCTTACAATGAGCAGTTCTTC. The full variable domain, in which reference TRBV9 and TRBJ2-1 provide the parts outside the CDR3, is DSGVTQTPKHLITATGQRVTLRCSPRSGDLSVYWYQQSLDQGLQFLIQYYNGEERAKGNILERFSAQQFPDLHSELNLSSLELGDSALYFCASSAGGPYNEQFFGPGTRLTVL.

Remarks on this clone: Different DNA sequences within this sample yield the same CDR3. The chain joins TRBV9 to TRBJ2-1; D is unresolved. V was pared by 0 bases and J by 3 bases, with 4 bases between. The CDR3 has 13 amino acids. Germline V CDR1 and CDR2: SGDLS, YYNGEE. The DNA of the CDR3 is TGTGCCAGCAGCGTAGGTTACTACAATGAGCAGTTCTTC. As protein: CASSVGYYNEQFF.

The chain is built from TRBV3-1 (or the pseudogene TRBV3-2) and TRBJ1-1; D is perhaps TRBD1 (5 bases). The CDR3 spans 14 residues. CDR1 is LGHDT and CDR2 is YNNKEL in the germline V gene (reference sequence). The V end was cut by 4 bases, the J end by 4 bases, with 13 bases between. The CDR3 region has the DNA TGTGCCAGCAGCCCACTGAACCAGGGCACTGAAGCTTTCTTT. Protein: CASSPLNQGTEAFF.

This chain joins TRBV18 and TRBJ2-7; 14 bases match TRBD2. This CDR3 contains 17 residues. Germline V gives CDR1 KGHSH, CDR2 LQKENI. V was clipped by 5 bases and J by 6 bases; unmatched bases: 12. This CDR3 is CASSSTGLAGALGEQYF. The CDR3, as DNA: TGTGCCAGCTCATCGACGGGACTAGCGGGAGCCCTTGGCGAGCAGTACTTC.

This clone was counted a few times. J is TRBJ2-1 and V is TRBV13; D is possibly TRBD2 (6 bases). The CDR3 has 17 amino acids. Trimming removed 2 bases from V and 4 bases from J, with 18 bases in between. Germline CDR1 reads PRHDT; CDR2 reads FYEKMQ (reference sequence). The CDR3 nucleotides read TGTGCCAGCAGCTTATGGGACGGAGGGCTCCCGTACAATGAGCAGTTCTTC. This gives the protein CASSLWDGGLPYNEQFF.

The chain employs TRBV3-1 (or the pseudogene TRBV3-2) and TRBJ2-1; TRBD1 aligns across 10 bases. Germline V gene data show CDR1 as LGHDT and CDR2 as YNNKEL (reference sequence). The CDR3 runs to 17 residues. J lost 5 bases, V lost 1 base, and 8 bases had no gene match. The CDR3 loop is CASSQGSDRGPHNEQFF. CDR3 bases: TGTGCCAGCAGCCAAGGATCAGACAGGGGGCCACACAATGAGCAGTTCTTC.

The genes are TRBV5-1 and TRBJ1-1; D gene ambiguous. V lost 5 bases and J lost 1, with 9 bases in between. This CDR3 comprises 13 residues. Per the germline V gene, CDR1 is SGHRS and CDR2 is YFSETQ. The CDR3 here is CASRMQENTEAFF. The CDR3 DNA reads TGCGCCAGCAGAATGCAGGAGAACACTGAAGCTTTCTTT.

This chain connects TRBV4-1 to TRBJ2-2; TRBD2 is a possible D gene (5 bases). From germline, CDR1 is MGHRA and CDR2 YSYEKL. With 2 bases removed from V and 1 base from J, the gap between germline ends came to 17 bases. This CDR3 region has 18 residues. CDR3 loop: CASSQRQSGRKNTGELFF. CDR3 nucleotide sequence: TGCGCCAGCAGCCAACGTCAAAGCGGCAGGAAGAACACCGGGGAGCTGTTTTTT.

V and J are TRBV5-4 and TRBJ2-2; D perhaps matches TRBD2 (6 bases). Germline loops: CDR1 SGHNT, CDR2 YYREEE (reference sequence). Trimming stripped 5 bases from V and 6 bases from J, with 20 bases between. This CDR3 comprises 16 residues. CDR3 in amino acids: CASSSGTPLWAGELFF. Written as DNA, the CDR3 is TGTGCCAGCAGTTCCGGGACTCCCTTGTGGGCCGGGGAGCTGTTTTTT.